These 9 T cell receptor beta chains were all obtained from the same sample, sequenced in a study of T cell clones after liver transplantation. Sequencing was performed with immunoSEQ multiplex PCR; in TCRdb, only in-frame clones are kept and a portion is missing. The sample includes about 74,000 clones, roughly 80% of them seen just once. The sequencing here drew on CD4+ T cells from blood, taken before liver transplant. These receptor sequences come from a human donor who received a liver transplant.

The chain combines TRBV28 with TRBJ2-2, with TRBD2 matching over 8 bases. The CDR3 consists of 14 residues. Germline V gene data show CDR1 as MDHEN and CDR2 as SYDVKM. V was pared by 4 bases and J by 7 bases, with 5 bases of the junction left unmatched. The CDR3 nucleotides read TGTGCCAGCAGTTCTCGGGAGGGCCTCGGGGAGCTGTTTTTT. Encoded protein: CASSSREGLGELFF.

The chain combines TRBV4-1 with TRBJ2-2; 11 bases match TRBD2. V was pared by 4 bases and J by 3 bases, with 10 bases of the junction left unmatched. The CDR3 is 18 amino acids. The V gene's germline CDR1 is MGHRA and CDR2 YSYEKL. CDR3 DNA: TGCGCCAGCAGCCCGGGACTAGCGGATGTTCGGTACACCGGGGAGCTGTTTTTT. It encodes CASSPGLADVRYTGELFF.

This chain links TRBV10-3 with TRBJ2-5; 9 bases are shared with TRBD1. This CDR3 comprises 12 residues. Germline V gene data show CDR1 as ENHRY and CDR2 as SYGVKD. The trim removed 6 bases at V and 4 bases at J, leaving 0 bases unmatched. The CDR3 spells CAIRTGGETQYF. CDR3 DNA: TGTGCCATCAGGACAGGGGGAGAGACCCAGTACTTC.

This clone occurred a few times. This chain joins TRBV28 and TRBJ1-2; D uncertain. The CDR3 is 10 amino acids. Trimming cost V 4 bases and J 5 bases, with 2 bases left between them. In germline, CDR1 is MDHEN, CDR2 SYDVKM. CDR3 protein: CASSSYGYTF. The CDR3 DNA is TGTGCCAGCAGTTCGTATGGCTACACCTTC.

The V gene is TRBV27, the J gene TRBJ2-3; 10 nucleotides line up with TRBD2. The CDR3 has 15 amino acids. CDR1 and CDR2 from the germline V gene are MNHEY and SMNVEV (reference sequence). J gave up 1 base and V 10 bases, and 8 bases lay outside the gene matches. In nucleotides, the CDR3 is TGTGCCACCTCTGTAGCGGGAGGTCGCACAGATACGCAGTATTTT. Translating it yields CATSVAGGRTDTQYF.

This chain uses TRBV5-8 with TRBJ1-1; 11 bases are a match to TRBD1. The V gene end was trimmed by 7 bases and the J gene end by 0 bases; junction bases not matched to a gene: 11. The germline V gene has CDR1 SGHTS and CDR2 YDEGEE. The CDR3 sequence is 17 residues long. CDR3 in DNA: TGTGCCAGCGGATCCCGGGACAGGGGGTGGATGAACACTGAAGCTTTCTTT. It encodes CASGSRDRGWMNTEAFF.

The genes are TRBV4-1 and TRBJ1-1; TRBD1 aligns across 8 bases. From germline, CDR1 is MGHRA and CDR2 YSYEKL. CDR3 size: 13 residues. V dropped 6 bases and J dropped 10; count of bases not matched to a gene: 10. The CDR3 is CASRAGTGLTAFF. The DNA for the CDR3 is TGCGCCAGCAGGGCCGGGACAGGCCTTACAGCTTTCTTT.

V is TRBV11-3 and J is TRBJ1-1; 12 bases are shared with TRBD1. Germline V gene lookup returns CDR1 SGHNT and CDR2 YENEEA. V dropped 5 bases and J dropped 7; count of bases not matched to a gene: 14. The CDR3 extends over 17 amino acids. The CDR3 region is CASSPGGTGGRRNEAFF. The CDR3 DNA follows: TGTGCCAGCAGCCCAGGTGGGACAGGGGGCAGGAGGAATGAAGCTTTCTTT.

The chain joins TRBV7-9 to TRBJ1-3; D gene uncertain. CDR1 is SEHNR and CDR2 is FQNEAQ in the germline V gene (reference sequence). This CDR3 has 11 residues. The V end lost 5 bases, the J end lost 4 bases, and 3 bases lay between the germline ends. The CDR3 sequence is CASSLGNTIYF. The CDR3, as DNA: TGTGCCAGCAGCCTCGGAAACACCATATATTTT.